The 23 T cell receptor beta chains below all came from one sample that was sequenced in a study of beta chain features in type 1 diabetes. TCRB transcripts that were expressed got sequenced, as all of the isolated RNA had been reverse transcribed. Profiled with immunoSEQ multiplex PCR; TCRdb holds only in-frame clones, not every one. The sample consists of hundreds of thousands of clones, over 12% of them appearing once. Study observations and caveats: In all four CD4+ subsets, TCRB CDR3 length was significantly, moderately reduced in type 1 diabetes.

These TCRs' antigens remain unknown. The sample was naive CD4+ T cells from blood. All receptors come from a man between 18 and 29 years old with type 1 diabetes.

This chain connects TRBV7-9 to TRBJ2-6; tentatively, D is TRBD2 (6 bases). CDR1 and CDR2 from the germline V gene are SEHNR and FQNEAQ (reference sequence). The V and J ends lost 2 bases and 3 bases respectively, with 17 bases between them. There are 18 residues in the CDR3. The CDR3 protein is CASSLPPGRRGGANVLTF. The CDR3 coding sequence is TGTGCCAGCAGCTTACCCCCGGGCAGGAGGGGTGGGGCCAACGTCCTGACTTTC.

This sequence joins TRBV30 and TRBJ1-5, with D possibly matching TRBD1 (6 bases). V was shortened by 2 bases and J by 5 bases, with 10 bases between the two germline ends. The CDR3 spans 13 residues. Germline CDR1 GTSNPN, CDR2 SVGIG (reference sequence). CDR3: CAWSLRGDQPQHF. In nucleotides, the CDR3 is TGTGCCTGGAGTTTAAGGGGGGATCAGCCCCAGCATTTT.

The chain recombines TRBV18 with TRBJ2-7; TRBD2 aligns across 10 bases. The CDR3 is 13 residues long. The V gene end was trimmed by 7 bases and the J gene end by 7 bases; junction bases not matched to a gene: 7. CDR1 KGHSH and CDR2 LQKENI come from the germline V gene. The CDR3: CASCSGGTLEQYF. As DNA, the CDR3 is TGTGCCAGCTGTAGCGGGGGGACCTTGGAGCAGTACTTC.

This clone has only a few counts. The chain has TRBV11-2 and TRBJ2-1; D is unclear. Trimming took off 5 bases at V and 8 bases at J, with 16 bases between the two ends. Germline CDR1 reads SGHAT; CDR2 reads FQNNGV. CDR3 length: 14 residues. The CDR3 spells CASSPRLSFDEQFF. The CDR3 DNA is TGTGCCAGCAGCCCCCGACTTTCTTTCGATGAGCAGTTCTTC.

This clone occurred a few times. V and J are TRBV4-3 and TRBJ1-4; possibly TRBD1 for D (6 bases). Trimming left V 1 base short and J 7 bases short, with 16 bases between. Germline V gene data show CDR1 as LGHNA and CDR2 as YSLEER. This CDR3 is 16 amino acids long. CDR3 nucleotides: TGCGCCAGCAGCCAAGGCCTCGGGGGCGCGGGTGAAAAACTGTTTTTT. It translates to CASSQGLGGAGEKLFF.

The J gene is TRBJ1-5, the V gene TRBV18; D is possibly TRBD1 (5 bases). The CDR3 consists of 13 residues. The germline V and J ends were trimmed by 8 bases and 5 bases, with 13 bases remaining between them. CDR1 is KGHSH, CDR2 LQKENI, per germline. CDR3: CASRLGADQPQHF. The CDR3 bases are TGTGCCAGCCGCTTAGGGGCTGATCAGCCCCAGCATTTT.

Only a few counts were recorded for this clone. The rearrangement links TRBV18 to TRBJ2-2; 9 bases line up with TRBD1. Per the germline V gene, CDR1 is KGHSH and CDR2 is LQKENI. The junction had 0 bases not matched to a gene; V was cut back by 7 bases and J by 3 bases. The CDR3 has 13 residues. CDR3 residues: CASWTGDTGELFF. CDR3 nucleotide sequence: TGTGCCAGCTGGACAGGGGACACCGGGGAGCTGTTTTTT.

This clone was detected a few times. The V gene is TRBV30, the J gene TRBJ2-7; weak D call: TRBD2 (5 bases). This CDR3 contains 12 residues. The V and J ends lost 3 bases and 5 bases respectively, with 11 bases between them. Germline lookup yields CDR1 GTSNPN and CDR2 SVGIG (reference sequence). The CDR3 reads CAWRGGSHEQYF. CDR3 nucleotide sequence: TGTGCCTGGAGAGGAGGCAGTCACGAGCAGTACTTC. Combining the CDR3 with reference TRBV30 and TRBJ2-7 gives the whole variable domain SQTIHQWPATLVQPVGSPLSLECTVEGTSNPNLYWYRQAAGRGLQLLFYSVGIGQISSEVPQNLSASRPQDRQFILSSKKLLLSDSGFYLCAWRGGSHEQYFGPGTRLTVT.

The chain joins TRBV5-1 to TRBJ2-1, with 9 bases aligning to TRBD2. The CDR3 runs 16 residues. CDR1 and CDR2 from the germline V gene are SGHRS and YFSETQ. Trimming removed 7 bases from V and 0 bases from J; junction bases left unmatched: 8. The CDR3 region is CASFLVSGSSYNEQFF. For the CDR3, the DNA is TGCGCCAGCTTCCTTGTTAGCGGGAGCTCCTACAATGAGCAGTTCTTC.

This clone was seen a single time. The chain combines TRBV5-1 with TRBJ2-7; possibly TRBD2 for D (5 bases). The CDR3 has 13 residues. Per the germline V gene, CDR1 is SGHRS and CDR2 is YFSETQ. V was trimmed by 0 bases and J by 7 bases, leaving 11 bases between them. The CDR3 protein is CASSLGGGGEQYF. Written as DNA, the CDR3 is TGCGCCAGCAGCTTGGGTGGAGGCGGGGAGCAGTACTTC. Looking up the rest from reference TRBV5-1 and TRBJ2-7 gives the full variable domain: KAGVTQTPRYLIKTRGQQVTLSCSPISGHRSVSWYQQTPGQGLQFLFEYFSETQRNKGNFPGRFSGRQFSNSRSEMNVSTLELGDSALYLCASSLGGGGEQYFGPGTRLTVT.

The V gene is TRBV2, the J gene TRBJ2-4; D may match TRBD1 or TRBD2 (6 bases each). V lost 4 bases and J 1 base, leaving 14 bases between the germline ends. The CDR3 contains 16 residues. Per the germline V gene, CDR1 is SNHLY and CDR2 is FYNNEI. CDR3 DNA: TGTGCCAGCAGTGGGCCGGGGGCCGGGGCCAAAAACATTCAGTACTTC. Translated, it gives CASSGPGAGAKNIQYF. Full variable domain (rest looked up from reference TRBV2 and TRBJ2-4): EPEVTQTPSHQVTQMGQEVILRCVPISNHLYFYWYRQILGQKVEFLVSFYNNEISEKSEIFDDQFSVERPDGSNFTLKIRSTKLEDSAMYFCASSGPGAGAKNIQYFGAGTRLSVL.

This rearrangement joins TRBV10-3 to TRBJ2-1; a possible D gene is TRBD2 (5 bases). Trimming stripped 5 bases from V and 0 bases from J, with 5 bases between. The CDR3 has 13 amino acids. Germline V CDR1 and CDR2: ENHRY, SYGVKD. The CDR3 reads CAISRDSYNEQFF. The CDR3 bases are TGTGCCATCAGTCGGGACTCCTACAATGAGCAGTTCTTC.

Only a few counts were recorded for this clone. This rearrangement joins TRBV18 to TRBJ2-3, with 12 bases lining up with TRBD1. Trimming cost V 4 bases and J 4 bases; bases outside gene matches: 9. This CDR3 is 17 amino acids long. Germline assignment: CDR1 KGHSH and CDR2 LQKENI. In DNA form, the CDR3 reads TGTGCCAGCTCACTTACGCCGGGACAGGGGGCCCCAGATACGCAGTATTTT. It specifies CASSLTPGQGAPDTQYF.

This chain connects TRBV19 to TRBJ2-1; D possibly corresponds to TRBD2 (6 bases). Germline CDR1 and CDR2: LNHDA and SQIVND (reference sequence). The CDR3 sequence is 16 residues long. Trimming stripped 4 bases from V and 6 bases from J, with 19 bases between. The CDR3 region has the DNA TGTGCCAGTAGTAAGCCGCAACCCCGGCGGGGCAATGAGCAGTTCTTC. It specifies CASSKPQPRRGNEQFF.

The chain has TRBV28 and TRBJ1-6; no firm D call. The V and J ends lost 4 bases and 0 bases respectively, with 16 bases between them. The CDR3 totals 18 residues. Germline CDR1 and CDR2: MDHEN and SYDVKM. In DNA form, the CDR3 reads TGTGCCAGCAGTTCCCTTACTGAGTATAGCTCCTATAATTCACCCCTCCACTTT. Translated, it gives CASSSLTEYSSYNSPLHF.

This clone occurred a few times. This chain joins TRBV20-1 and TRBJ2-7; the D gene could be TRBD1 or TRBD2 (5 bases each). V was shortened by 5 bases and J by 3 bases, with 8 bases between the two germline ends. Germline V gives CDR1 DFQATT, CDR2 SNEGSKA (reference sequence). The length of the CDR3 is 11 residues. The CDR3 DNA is TGCAGTGCTGGGACCCACTACGAGCAGTACTTC. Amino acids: CSAGTHYEQYF.

The CDR3 here is CASSPGTSFNEQFF. The CDR3 DNA is TGCGCCAGCAGCCCTGGGACTAGCTTCAATGAGCAGTTCTTC. The chain combines TRBV5-1 with TRBJ2-1; 9 bases match TRBD2. Germline V lookup: CDR1 SGHRS, CDR2 YFSETQ. There are 14 residues in the CDR3. Germline trimming cut 4 bases from V and 6 bases from J; bases unmatched to any gene: 5.

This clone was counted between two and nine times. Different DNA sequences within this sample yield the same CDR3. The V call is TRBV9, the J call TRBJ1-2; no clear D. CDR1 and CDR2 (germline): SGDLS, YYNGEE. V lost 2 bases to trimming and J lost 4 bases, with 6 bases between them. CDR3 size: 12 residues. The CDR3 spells CASSVTSYGYTF. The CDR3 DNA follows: TGTGCCAGCAGCGTGACAAGCTATGGCTACACCTTC. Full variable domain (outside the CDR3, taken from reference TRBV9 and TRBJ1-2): DSGVTQTPKHLITATGQRVTLRCSPRSGDLSVYWYQQSLDQGLQFLIQYYNGEERAKGNILERFSAQQFPDLHSELNLSSLELGDSALYFCASSVTSYGYTFGSGTRLTVV.

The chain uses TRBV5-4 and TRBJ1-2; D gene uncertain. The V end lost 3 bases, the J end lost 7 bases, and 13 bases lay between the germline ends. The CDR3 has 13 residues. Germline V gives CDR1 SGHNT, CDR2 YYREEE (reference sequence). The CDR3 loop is CASSWLARAGYTF. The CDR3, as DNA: TGTGCCAGCAGCTGGTTAGCAAGGGCTGGCTACACCTTC. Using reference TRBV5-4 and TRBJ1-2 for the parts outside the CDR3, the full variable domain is ETGVTQSPTHLIKTRGQQVTLRCSSQSGHNTVSWYQQALGQGPQFIFQYYREEENGRGNFPPRFSGLQFPNYSSELNVNALELDDSALYLCASSWLARAGYTFGSGTRLTVV.

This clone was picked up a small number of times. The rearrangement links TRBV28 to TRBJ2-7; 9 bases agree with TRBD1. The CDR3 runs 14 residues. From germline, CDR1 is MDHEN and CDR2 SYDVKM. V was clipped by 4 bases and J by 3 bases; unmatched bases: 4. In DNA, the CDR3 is TGTGCCAGCAGTTCCGGGACAGGGCTCTACGAGCAGTACTTC. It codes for CASSSGTGLYEQYF. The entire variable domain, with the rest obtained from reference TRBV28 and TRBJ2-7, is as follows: DVKVTQSSRYLVKRTGEKVFLECVQDMDHENMFWYRQDPGLGLRLIYFSYDVKMKEKGDIPEGYSVSREKKERFSLILESASTNQTSMYLCASSSGTGLYEQYFGPGTRLTVT.

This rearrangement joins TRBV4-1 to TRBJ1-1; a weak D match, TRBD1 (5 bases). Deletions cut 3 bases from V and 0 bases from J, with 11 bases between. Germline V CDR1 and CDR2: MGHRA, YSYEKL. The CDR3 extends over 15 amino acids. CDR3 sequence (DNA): TGCGCCAGCAGCCACATAATGGGGGTGAACACTGAAGCTTTCTTT. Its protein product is CASSHIMGVNTEAFF.

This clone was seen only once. The CDR3 DNA is TGTGCCAGCAGTTTAAATGGGGCAGGGCGAGAGACCCAGTACTTC. Protein product: CASSLNGAGRETQYF. V is TRBV27 and J is TRBJ2-5; TRBD1 might be the D (5 bases). This CDR3 is 15 amino acids long. The germline CDR1 and CDR2 sequences are MNHEY and SMNVEV (reference sequence). V dropped 2 bases and J dropped 4 bases, with 14 bases sitting between them.

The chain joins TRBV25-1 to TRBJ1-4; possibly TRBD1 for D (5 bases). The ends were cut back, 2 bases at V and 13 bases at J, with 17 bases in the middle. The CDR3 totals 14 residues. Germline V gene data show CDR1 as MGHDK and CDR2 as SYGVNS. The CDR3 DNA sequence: TGTGCCAGCAGTGAACGTACAGGAGCCCGGGGACTGTTTTTT. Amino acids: CASSERTGARGLFF.